Below are 21 T cell receptor beta chains sequenced from a single sample in a study of blood T cell repertoires in COVID-19. TCRdb keeps only in-frame clones here, not all; method: immunoSEQ multiplex PCR. The sample holds around 400,000 clones, roughly 84% seen once. Material: PBMCs or T cells enriched from blood (not recorded which). These receptor sequences come from a young woman who had been exposed to COVID-19.

The chain joins TRBV10-1 to TRBJ2-2, with 9 bases matching TRBD1. Trimming cost V 6 bases and J 3 bases; bases outside gene matches: 5. Per germline, CDR1 WNHNN and CDR2 SYGVQD (reference sequence). The CDR3 has 15 amino acids. The CDR3 protein is CASRAGQGHTGELFF. The CDR3 DNA is TGCGCCAGCAGGGCGGGACAGGGACACACCGGGGAGCTGTTTTTT.

This clone appeared a few times. The chain combines TRBV27 with TRBJ1-4; possible D gene TRBD1, 6 bases. Germline V gene sequence: CDR1 MNHEY, CDR2 SMNVEV (reference sequence). This CDR3 has 15 residues. V shed 5 bases and J shed 4 bases, with 14 bases lying between them. The CDR3 region has the DNA TGTGCCAGCAGTCGTCGGGACAACGATAATGAAAAACTGTTTTTT. As protein: CASSRRDNDNEKLFF.

The CDR3 nucleotides are TGTGCCAGCCGTAGACAAGCTCCTGAAAAACTGTTTTTT. Protein product: CASRRQAPEKLFF. The chain joins TRBV19 to TRBJ1-4; D unclear. Germline lookup yields CDR1 LNHDA and CDR2 SQIVND (reference sequence). CDR3 length: 13 residues. Trimming cost V 9 bases and J 7 bases, with 15 bases left between them.

The V gene is TRBV18, the J gene TRBJ1-1; D not certain. Trimming cost V 3 bases and J 1 base, with 9 bases left between them. The germline CDR1 and CDR2 sequences are KGHSH and LQKENI. The CDR3 totals 14 residues. The CDR3 DNA reads TGTGCCAGCTCACCGTTAACAGCGAACACTGAAGCTTTCTTT. Its protein is CASSPLTANTEAFF.

The CDR3 protein is CASGNLGLGARETQYF. The CDR3 bases are TGTGCCAGCGGTAACCTAGGGTTGGGGGCCCGGGAGACCCAGTACTTC. The genes are TRBV27 and TRBJ2-5, with D possibly TRBD1 on 6 matching bases. The CDR3 consists of 16 residues. CDR1 and CDR2 (germline): MNHEY, SMNVEV (reference sequence). V dropped 8 bases and J dropped 5 bases, with 24 bases sitting between them.

The chain employs TRBV7-8 and TRBJ2-1; no clear D gene. Germline assignment: CDR1 SGHVS and CDR2 FQNEAQ. V was shortened by 0 bases and J by 5 bases, with 8 bases between the two germline ends. The CDR3 loop spans 14 amino acids. The CDR3 is CASSLAVAHNEQFF. DNA of the CDR3: TGTGCCAGCAGCTTAGCGGTGGCCCACAATGAGCAGTTCTTC.

V gene TRBV29-1 combines with J gene TRBJ1-2, with TRBD1 matching over 8 bases. The CDR3 is 16 residues long. V lost 0 bases and J lost 8; bases outside the gene matches: 14. The germline CDR1 and CDR2 sequences are SQVTM and ANQGSEA. CDR3 sequence reads: CSVEDLGTGGVGGYTF. CDR3 DNA: TGCAGCGTTGAAGATCTAGGGACAGGTGGCGTTGGGGGCTACACCTTC.

This clone occurred once. The V and J genes are TRBV28 and TRBJ2-4, with D possibly matching TRBD2 (6 bases). The CDR3 spans 17 residues. Trimming pared 2 bases from V and 0 bases from J, leaving 14 bases between. CDR1 and CDR2 from the germline V gene are MDHEN and SYDVKM. The CDR3 reads CASSLGSPAGAKNIQYF. In DNA, the CDR3 is TGTGCCAGCAGTTTAGGTAGTCCAGCGGGAGCCAAAAACATTCAGTACTTC.

The rearrangement links TRBV4-2 to TRBJ1-3; no firm D call. CDR1 and CDR2 from the germline V gene are LGHNA and YNFKEQ. The V gene lost 0 bases and the J gene lost 8 bases, with 8 bases spanning the gap. The CDR3 runs 13 residues. For the CDR3, the DNA is TGTGCCAGCAGCCAAGAACATGGTTACACCATATATTTT. It translates to CASSQEHGYTIYF.

The genes are TRBV4-3 and TRBJ2-7, with a weak D call TRBD2 (6 bases). The V and J ends lost 0 bases and 3 bases respectively, with 18 bases between them. This CDR3 spans 17 amino acids. The V gene's germline CDR1 is LGHNA and CDR2 YSLEER. CDR3 residues: CASSQDRAAGPYYEQYF. DNA for the CDR3: TGCGCCAGCAGCCAAGATCGGGCAGCGGGCCCTTACTACGAGCAGTACTTC.

V usage is TRBV3-1 (or the pseudogene TRBV3-2) and J usage is TRBJ2-3, with 8 bases identical to TRBD2. Germline V lookup: CDR1 LGHDT, CDR2 YNNKEL (reference sequence). V gave up 0 bases and J gave up 1 base; unmatched junction bases: 3. The CDR3 totals 16 residues. CDR3 residues: CASSQDSRGGTDTQYF. The DNA for the CDR3 is TGTGCCAGCAGCCAAGACTCGCGGGGGGGCACAGATACGCAGTATTTT.

The rearrangement links TRBV6-1 to TRBJ1-4, with D possibly being TRBD1 (6 bases). Germline values: CDR1 MNHNS, CDR2 SASEGT. The CDR3 length is 17 residues. With 4 bases removed from V and 0 bases from J, the gap between germline ends came to 15 bases. The CDR3 bases are TGTGCCAGCAGTGTTTCCAGGGGCCTCCCAACTAATGAAAAACTGTTTTTT. Translation gives CASSVSRGLPTNEKLFF.

The chain employs TRBV24-1 and TRBJ1-2; maybe TRBD1 (5 bases). Germline lookup yields CDR1 KGHDR and CDR2 SFDVKD. There are 13 residues in the CDR3. Deletions cut 1 base from V and 8 bases from J, with 10 bases between. CDR3 region: CATSDFTGGGYTF. In DNA form, the CDR3 reads TGTGCCACCAGTGATTTTACAGGAGGGGGCTACACCTTC.

The table lists this clone with a count of one. CDR3: CASSFHGQGHTF. In nucleotides, the CDR3 is TGTGCCAGTAGTTTTCATGGACAGGGGCACACCTTC. The chain combines TRBV19 with TRBJ1-2, with 9 bases lining up with TRBD1. CDR1 and CDR2 from the germline V gene are LNHDA and SQIVND (reference sequence). V lost 5 bases, J lost 12 bases, and 7 bases stayed unmatched. The length of the CDR3 is 12 residues.

The V and J genes are TRBV4-3 and TRBJ2-1; 12 bases fit TRBD2. Germline trimming cut 0 bases from V and 4 bases from J; bases unmatched to any gene: 4. The germline gives CDR1 LGHNA, CDR2 YSLEER. The CDR3 sequence is 17 residues long. The CDR3 DNA follows: TGCGCCAGCAGCCAAGATGGTACTAGCGGGGGGTACAATGAGCAGTTCTTC. Protein product: CASSQDGTSGGYNEQFF.

In its sample, this clone was seen once. One end of the junction fails to match germline, which may point to a read error. This sequence joins TRBV24-1 and TRBJ2-1, with 10 bases identical to TRBD2. The CDR3 covers 16 residues. Per the germline V gene, CDR1 is KGHDR and CDR2 is SFDVKD. The CDR3 region is CATSRGSGRAYNEQFF. The DNA for the CDR3 is TGTGCCACCTCGAGGGGGAGCGGGAGGGCCTATAATGAGCAGTTCTTC.

The V call is TRBV7-2, the J call TRBJ1-4; D gene ambiguous. Germline loops: CDR1 SGHTA, CDR2 FQGNSA. CDR3 size: 12 residues. Trimming removed 3 bases at V and 6 bases at J, with 5 bases between. CDR3 bases: TGTGCCAGCAGCTTCCTCGATGAAAAACTGTTTTTT. It codes for CASSFLDEKLFF.

The V gene is TRBV19, the J gene TRBJ2-7, with 8 bases matching TRBD1. The CDR3 spans 14 residues. V gave up 5 bases and J gave up 5 bases; unmatched junction bases: 8. CDR1 and CDR2 (germline): LNHDA, SQIVND (reference sequence). CDR3 DNA sequence: TGTGCCAGTAGTCTCCAGGGGGCGTACGACGAGCAGTACTTC. It translates to CASSLQGAYDEQYF.

This chain uses TRBV28 with TRBJ1-2, with D possibly being TRBD1 (6 bases). V was pared by 8 bases and J by 5 bases, with 30 bases between. CDR1 and CDR2 from the germline V gene are MDHEN and SYDVKM. The length of the CDR3 is 18 residues. As DNA, the CDR3 is TGTGCCAGCTGTCCCCCACCCACGACGGGGGGGCGCGGATATGGCTACACCTTC. Its translation is CASCPPPTTGGRGYGYTF.

The chain has TRBV3-1 (or the pseudogene TRBV3-2) and TRBJ2-5, with D possibly TRBD1 on 5 matching bases. CDR1 and CDR2 from the germline V gene are LGHDT and YNNKEL (reference sequence). Trimming removed 2 bases at V and 2 bases at J, with 12 bases between. The CDR3 contains 15 residues. The CDR3 nucleotides read TGTGCCAGCAGCCAACGGGTGACAGTTCAAGAGACCCAGTACTTC. Its translation: CASSQRVTVQETQYF.

The genes are TRBV18 and TRBJ2-5; TRBD2 agrees at 12 bases. This CDR3 is built from 17 residues. In germline, CDR1 is KGHSH, CDR2 LQKENI. Germline trimming cut 3 bases from V and 1 base from J; bases unmatched to any gene: 6. CDR3 in amino acids: CASSPRTSGAIQETQYF. The CDR3 nucleotides read TGTGCCAGCTCACCCAGGACTAGCGGGGCCATCCAAGAGACCCAGTACTTC.